This passage covers 20 T cell receptor beta chains from one sample sequenced in a study of T cell repertoires in cytomegalovirus infection. No antigen is known for these receptors. Each CDR3 protein is one row after TCRdb ran MiXCR on the reads. The sample records around 800,000 distinct CDR3 sequences, approximately 32% being singletons. Sequencing was performed on cultured CD8+ T cells from PBMCs, taken from culture after CMV antigen stimulation. These receptors all stem from a human donor in good health (CMV status not recorded). Some clones in this sample may be carry-over from other donors' samples.

Many counts were recorded for this clonotype. The chain links TRBV19 to TRBJ2-7; 7 nucleotides align to TRBD2. The V segment lost 6 bases and the J segment 1 base; nucleotides outside the gene matches: 15. The CDR3 is 17 residues long. Germline assignment: CDR1 LNHDA and CDR2 SQIVND (reference sequence). CDR3 sequence: CASSHSPGRTNSYEQYF. The CDR3 bases are TGTGCCAGTAGCCACTCACCCGGGAGGACTAATTCCTACGAGCAGTACTTC.

The chain couples TRBV6-1 to TRBJ1-5; 7 bases line up with TRBD1. This CDR3 is 16 amino acids long. Germline V gene lookup returns CDR1 MNHNS and CDR2 SASEGT. J lost 1 base, V lost 3 bases, and 6 bases had no gene match. Here the CDR3 reads CASSDAGTVSNQPQHF. The CDR3 bases are TGTGCCAGCAGTGACGCCGGGACAGTAAGCAATCAGCCCCAGCATTTT.

In this sample, this clonotype turned up a few times. V gene TRBV7-9 combines with J gene TRBJ2-1; no definite D call. The CDR3 contains 14 residues. Germline V gene sequence: CDR1 SEHNR, CDR2 FQNEAQ (reference sequence). V lost 0 bases and J 7 bases, leaving 10 bases between the germline ends. The CDR3 DNA reads TGTGCCAGCAGCTTAGCGGGGATAAAAAATGAGCAGTTCTTC. Its translation is CASSLAGIKNEQFF.

This clonotype came up a few times. The rearrangement uses TRBV7-9 and TRBJ2-1; D not resolved. V lost 4 bases to trimming and J lost 8 bases, with 9 bases between them. CDR1 and CDR2 from the germline V gene are SEHNR and FQNEAQ (reference sequence). CDR3 length: 12 amino acids. This CDR3 is CASSYWNDEQFF. The CDR3 DNA reads as TGTGCCAGCAGCTATTGGAACGATGAGCAGTTCTTC.

The gene calls are TRBV6-8 and TRBJ2-3, with 8 bases identical to TRBD1. CDR3 size: 19 residues. The V gene's germline CDR1 is MNHGY and CDR2 SAAAGT. With 0 bases clipped from V and 5 bases from J, the junction kept 16 bases outside the gene matches. The CDR3 DNA is TGTGCCAGCAGTTACTCCCCCGTGGGAAAAGGACAGGGCGAAGATACGCAGTATTTT. This codes for CASSYSPVGKGQGEDTQYF.

For the CDR3, the DNA is TGTGCCACCAGTGACCCCCAGGGAACCGGGGAGCTGTTTTTT. Protein sequence: CATSDPQGTGELFF. The J gene is TRBJ2-2, the V gene TRBV24-1; the D gene is possibly TRBD1 (5 bases). The length of the CDR3 is 14 residues. V was trimmed by 4 bases and J by 5 bases, leaving 10 bases between them. The germline V gene encodes CDR1 KGHDR and CDR2 SFDVKD.

This clonotype was found once. The chain is built from TRBV14 and TRBJ2-1; the D gene is possibly TRBD2 (5 bases). CDR1 is SGHDN, CDR2 FVKESK, per germline. CDR3 length equals 16 residues. V was trimmed by 4 bases and J by 2 bases, leaving 15 bases between them. CDR3 nucleotide sequence: TGTGCCAGCAGCCCTTTGATGGGGAGTACCTACAATGAGCAGTTCTTC. Amino acids: CASSPLMGSTYNEQFF. Together with reference TRBV14 and TRBJ2-1, the CDR3 gives the full variable domain: EAGVTQFPSHSVIEKGQTVTLRCDPISGHDNLYWYRRVMGKEIKFLLHFVKESKQDESGMPNNRFLAERTGGTYSTLKVQPAELEDSGVYFCASSPLMGSTYNEQFFGPGTRLTVL.

V is TRBV18 and J is TRBJ1-5; no firm D call. The CDR3 has 15 residues. Trimming removed 3 bases from V and 5 bases from J, with 14 bases in between. Germline values: CDR1 KGHSH, CDR2 LQKENI. CDR3 sequence reads: CASSPEQLTDQPQHF. Written as DNA, the CDR3 is TGTGCCAGCTCACCGGAGCAGCTAACCGATCAGCCCCAGCATTTT.

The V and J genes are TRBV27 and TRBJ2-7; the match to TRBD1 covers 9 bases. V lost 5 bases to trimming and J lost 2 bases; unmatched junction nucleotides: 10. The CDR3 loop spans 16 amino acids. CDR1 and CDR2 from the germline V gene are MNHEY and SMNVEV (reference sequence). The CDR3 sequence is CASSLDWTGEAYEQYF. CDR3 bases: TGTGCCAGCAGTCTCGATTGGACAGGGGAGGCCTACGAGCAGTACTTC.

In this sample, this clonotype turned up a few times. The V call is TRBV19, the J call TRBJ1-2; D is possibly TRBD1 (6 bases). The germline V gene encodes CDR1 LNHDA and CDR2 SQIVND (reference sequence). The CDR3 is 14 amino acids. Trimming removed 7 bases at V and 0 bases at J, with 12 bases between. The DNA for the CDR3 is TGTGCCAGTATGGGGGACATCTCTAACTATGGCTACACCTTC. This encodes CASMGDISNYGYTF.

Notes on this clonotype: At one boundary the junction diverges from the germline segment, which might be a read error. The chain couples TRBV19 to TRBJ1-1; TRBD1 agrees at 7 bases. The length of the CDR3 is 13 residues. CDR1 is LNHDA, CDR2 SQIVND, per germline (reference sequence). The CDR3 bases are TGTGCCAGTAGTTTACAGGGGCCCACTGAAGATTTCTTT. Translation gives CASSLQGPTEDFF.

The V gene is TRBV5-6, the J gene TRBJ2-4; possibly TRBD2 for D (6 bases). V shed 3 bases and J shed 6 bases, with 16 bases lying between them. The CDR3 has 15 residues. Germline assignment: CDR1 SGHDT and CDR2 YYEEEE. The CDR3, as DNA: TGTGCCAGCAGCTCGGGAGTGGGTGTAGTAAACATTCAGTACTTC. Its translation: CASSSGVGVVNIQYF.

This clonotype was seen a single time. The chain recombines TRBV19 with TRBJ2-5; 7 bases line up with TRBD2. Germline CDR1 reads LNHDA; CDR2 reads SQIVND (reference sequence). This CDR3 is built from 14 residues. V lost 4 bases and J lost 5; bases outside the gene matches: 7. The CDR3, as DNA: TGTGCCAGTAGTAAGGGAGGGGCAGAGGAGACCCAGTACTTC. Residues: CASSKGGAEETQYF.

In the case of this clonotype: A much larger clone is a single base away; this may be a read error. The chain combines TRBV9 with TRBJ2-2, with D hard to call. V was cut by 0 bases and J by 6 bases, with 3 bases left in between. The CDR3 is 12 residues long. The V gene's germline CDR1 is SGDLS and CDR2 YYNGEE. DNA of the CDR3: TGTGCCAGCAGCGTAGGGCCCGGGGAGCTGTTTTTT. Encoded protein: CASSVGPGELFF. The variable domain in full, with the rest retrieved from reference TRBV9 and TRBJ2-2, is DSGVTQTPKHLITATGQRVTLRCSPRSGDLSVYWYQQSLDQGLQFLIQYYNGEERAKGNILERFSAQQFPDLHSELNLSSLELGDSALYFCASSVGPGELFFGEGSRLTVL.

This rearrangement joins TRBV20-1 to TRBJ1-2; D not certain. Per germline, CDR1 DFQATT and CDR2 SNEGSKA (reference sequence). Deletions cut 6 bases from V and 2 bases from J, with 19 bases between. The CDR3 has 15 residues. The CDR3 sequence: CSAPYEVDPNYGYTF. The CDR3 DNA reads TGCAGTGCCCCCTACGAGGTAGACCCGAACTATGGCTACACCTTC.

This clonotype was found many times. The chain recombines TRBV12-3 or TRBV12-4 with TRBJ1-1; 9 nucleotides agree with TRBD1. CDR3 size: 16 residues. The V and J ends lost 4 bases and 3 bases, in that order; junction bases with no gene match: 9. The CDR3 here is CASSSRDRAWDTEAFF. The CDR3 DNA is TGTGCCAGCAGTTCCAGGGACAGGGCCTGGGACACTGAAGCTTTCTTT.

The chain recombines TRBV27 with TRBJ2-7; 7 positions agree with TRBD1. Germline lookup yields CDR1 MNHEY and CDR2 SMNVEV (reference sequence). Losses at the gene ends were 4 bases for V and 0 bases for J; bases not matched to a gene: 9. CDR3 size: 16 residues. The chain's CDR3 is CASSSQQGKGSYEQYF. DNA for the CDR3: TGTGCCAGCAGTTCCCAACAGGGGAAGGGCTCCTACGAGCAGTACTTC.

This clonotype has more than one count but fewer than ten. The chain couples TRBV6-1 to TRBJ2-7; possibly TRBD1 or TRBD2 for D (5 bases each). The CDR3 is made up of 13 amino acids. Trimming stripped 8 bases from V and 7 bases from J, with 18 bases between. Germline V gives CDR1 MNHNS, CDR2 SASEGT. CDR3: CASPGPGLREQYV. The CDR3 DNA is TGTGCCAGCCCCGGGCCGGGGCTGAGGGAGCAGTACGTC.

The rearrangement uses TRBV28 and TRBJ1-2, with unresolved D. The germline gives CDR1 MDHEN, CDR2 SYDVKM. V gave up 4 bases and J gave up 3 bases, with 24 bases separating them. This CDR3 region has 18 residues. The CDR3, as DNA: TGTGCCAGCAGTTCCCCTCTGACGTTTGGTGGAATAGACTATGGCTACACCTTC. It translates to CASSSPLTFGGIDYGYTF.

The genes are TRBV14 and TRBJ1-1; 7 bases are shared with TRBD1. CDR1 SGHDN and CDR2 FVKESK come from the germline V gene. Trimming cost V 4 bases and J 5 bases; bases outside gene matches: 13. The CDR3 is 16 amino acids. CDR3 residues: CASSPPDRNRRTEAFF. CDR3 DNA: TGTGCCAGCAGCCCCCCGGACAGGAACCGTAGGACTGAAGCTTTCTTT.